Listed here is a single TCR beta chain. This entry is derived from a study of blood T cell repertoires in COVID-19. Overall study context: COVID-19 samples from acute and convalescent phases originated in the United States, Italy and Spain. Nucleic acid was either cDNA or gDNA, and it came from T cells, B-cell-depleted T cells, or PBMCs.

Germline V lookup: CDR1 SGHDT, CDR2 YYEEEE. The CDR3 has 14 residues. With 0 bases removed from V and 8 bases from J, the gap between germline ends came to 14 bases. Original analysis: Amplification of reference gene primers was used by the study to estimate nucleated cell counts. Profiled with immunoSEQ multiplex PCR; TCRdb holds only in-frame clones, not every one. V and J calls plus clone size are reproduced from that table; the DNA served to infer D and trimming. This sample has fewer than 130,000 clones, with about 88% found just once. The chain is built from TRBV5-6 and TRBJ1-2; unclear D gene. What was sequenced was peripheral blood. The TCR was taken from a human donor in a cohort sampled during active COVID-19. CDR3 sequence reads: CASSLADGSGGYTF. The CDR3 DNA reads as TGTGCCAGCAGCTTGGCCGATGGGTCCGGGGGCTACACCTTC.